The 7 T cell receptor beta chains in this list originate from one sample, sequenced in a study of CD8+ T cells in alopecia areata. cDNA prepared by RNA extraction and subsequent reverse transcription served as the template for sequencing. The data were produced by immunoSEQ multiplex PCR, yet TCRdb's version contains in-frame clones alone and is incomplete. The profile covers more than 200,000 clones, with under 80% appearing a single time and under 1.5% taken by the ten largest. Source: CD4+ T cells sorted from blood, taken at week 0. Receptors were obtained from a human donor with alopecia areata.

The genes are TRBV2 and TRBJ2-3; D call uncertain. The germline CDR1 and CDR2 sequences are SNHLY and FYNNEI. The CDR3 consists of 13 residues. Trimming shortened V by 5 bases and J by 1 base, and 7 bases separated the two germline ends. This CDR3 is CASSQLGTDTQYF. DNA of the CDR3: TGTGCCAGCAGTCAGCTGGGCACAGATACGCAGTATTTT.

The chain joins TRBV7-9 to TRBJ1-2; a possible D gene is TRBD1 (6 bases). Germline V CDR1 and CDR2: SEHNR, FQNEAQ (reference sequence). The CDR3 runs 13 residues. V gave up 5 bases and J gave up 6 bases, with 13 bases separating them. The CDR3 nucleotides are TGTGCCAGCAGCCCGTCAGGGGTAGATGGCTACACCTTC. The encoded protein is CASSPSGVDGYTF. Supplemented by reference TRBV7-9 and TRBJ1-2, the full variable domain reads DTGVSQNPRHKITKRGQNVTFRCDPISEHNRLYWYRQTLGQGPEFLTYFQNEAQLEKSRLLSDRFSAERPKGSFSTLEIQRTEQGDSAMYLCASSPSGVDGYTFGSGTRLTVV.

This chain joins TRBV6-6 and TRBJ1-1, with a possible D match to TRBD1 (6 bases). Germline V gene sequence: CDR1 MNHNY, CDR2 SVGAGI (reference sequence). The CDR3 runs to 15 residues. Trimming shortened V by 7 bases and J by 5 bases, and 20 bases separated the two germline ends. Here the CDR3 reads CASNDGEGGLTEAFF. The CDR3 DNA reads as TGTGCCAGCAATGACGGGGAGGGGGGATTGACTGAAGCTTTCTTT.

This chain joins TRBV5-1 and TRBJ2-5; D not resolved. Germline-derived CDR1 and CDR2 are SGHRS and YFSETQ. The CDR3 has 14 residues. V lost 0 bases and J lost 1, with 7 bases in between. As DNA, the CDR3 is TGCGCCAGCAGCTTGGGCAGTACCCAAGAGACCCAGTACTTC. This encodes CASSLGSTQETQYF.

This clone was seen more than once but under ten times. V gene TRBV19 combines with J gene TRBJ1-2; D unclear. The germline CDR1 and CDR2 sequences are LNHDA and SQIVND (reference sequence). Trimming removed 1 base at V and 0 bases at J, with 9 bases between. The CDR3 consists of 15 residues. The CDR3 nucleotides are TGTGCCAGTAGTATAGCCCCGGGAGCTAACTATGGCTACACCTTC. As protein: CASSIAPGANYGYTF.

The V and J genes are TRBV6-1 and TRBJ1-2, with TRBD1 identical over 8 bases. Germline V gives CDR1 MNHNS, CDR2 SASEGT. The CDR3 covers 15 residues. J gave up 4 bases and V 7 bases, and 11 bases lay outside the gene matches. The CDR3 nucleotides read TGTGCCAGCACCCGAGGGGGACAGGTGATCTATGGCTACACCTTC. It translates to CASTRGGQVIYGYTF.

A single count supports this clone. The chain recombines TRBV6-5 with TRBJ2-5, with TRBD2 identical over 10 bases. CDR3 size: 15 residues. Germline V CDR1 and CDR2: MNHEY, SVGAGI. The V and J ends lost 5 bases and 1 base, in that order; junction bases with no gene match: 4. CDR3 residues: CASSRGLATQETQYF. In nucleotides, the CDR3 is TGTGCCAGCAGTAGGGGACTAGCGACCCAAGAGACCCAGTACTTC.